This is a list of T cell receptor beta chains from one sample in a study of blood T cell repertoires in COVID-19. This table comes from immunoSEQ multiplex PCR, and its TCRdb copy is limited to in-frame clones, with some not included. The sample lists approximately 56,000 clones; 80% to 90% were seen once. Sequences were obtained from peripheral blood. These receptors came from a woman aged 60-70 years with COVID-19, enrolled during active disease. CDR3s include the opening cysteine and the closing phenylalanine or tryptophan. Each record gives: V gene, D gene, J gene, CDR3 protein, CDR3 DNA. The D gene is left open where the match is weak.

V gene: TRBV29-1
D gene: -
J gene: TRBJ2-7
CDR3 protein: CSVEGRPRGQYF
CDR3 DNA: TGCAGCGTTGAAGGTCGTCCTCGAGGGCAGTACTTC

V gene: TRBV7-2
D gene: -
J gene: TRBJ2-3
CDR3 protein: CATLGADTQYF
CDR3 DNA: TGTGCCACCCTGGGAGCAGATACGCAGTATTTT

V gene: TRBV6-2/TRBV6-3
D gene: -
J gene: TRBJ2-4
CDR3 protein: CASSYTGSRAKNIQYF
CDR3 DNA: TGTGCCAGCAGTTACACGGGATCCCGAGCCAAAAACATTCAGTACTTC

V gene: TRBV4-3
D gene: TRBD1
J gene: TRBJ1-5
CDR3 protein: CASSPTLTGTGGSQPQHF
CDR3 DNA: TGCGCCAGCAGCCCGACTTTGACCGGGACAGGGGGCTCTCAGCCCCAGCATTTT

V gene: TRBV9
D gene: -
J gene: TRBJ2-3
CDR3 protein: CASSSNREESTDTQYF
CDR3 DNA: TGTGCCAGCAGCTCAAACAGGGAAGAGAGCACAGATACGCAGTATTTT

V gene: TRBV5-1
D gene: TRBD1
J gene: TRBJ2-5
CDR3 protein: CASSPSQGEETQYF
CDR3 DNA: TGCGCCAGCAGCCCTTCACAGGGGGAAGAGACCCAGTACTTC

V gene: TRBV3-1/TRBV3-2
D gene: TRBD2
J gene: TRBJ2-1
CDR3 protein: CASSPGTSRPYNEQFF
CDR3 DNA: TGTGCCAGCAGCCCCGGGACTAGCCGACCCTACAATGAGCAGTTCTTC

V gene: TRBV7-9
D gene: -
J gene: TRBJ2-7
CDR3 protein: CASDDSGITYEQYF
CDR3 DNA: TGTGCCAGCGACGATTCCGGGATAACCTACGAGCAGTACTTC

V gene: TRBV19
D gene: -
J gene: TRBJ1-1
CDR3 protein: CASSSTFSTEAFF
CDR3 DNA: TGTGCCAGTAGTAGCACATTCAGCACTGAAGCTTTCTTT

V gene: TRBV28
D gene: -
J gene: TRBJ2-7
CDR3 protein: CASSLSGSSSEQYF
CDR3 DNA: TGTGCCAGCAGTTTATCTGGGAGCTCCTCCGAGCAGTACTTC

V gene: TRBV12-5
D gene: TRBD1
J gene: TRBJ1-2
CDR3 protein: CASGLLVGRGPTYYGYTF
CDR3 DNA: TGTGCTAGTGGTTTACTCGTGGGAAGGGGGCCCACCTACTATGGCTACACCTTC

V gene: TRBV18
D gene: -
J gene: TRBJ1-4
CDR3 protein: CASSPQDVSKTGEKLFF
CDR3 DNA: TGTGCCAGCTCACCACAGGACGTCTCGAAAACGGGGGAAAAACTGTTTTTT

V gene: TRBV11-2
D gene: -
J gene: TRBJ2-2
CDR3 protein: CASSFTVLTGELFF
CDR3 DNA: TGTGCCAGCAGCTTTACGGTCCTTACCGGGGAGCTGTTTTTT

V gene: TRBV5-4
D gene: TRBD1
J gene: TRBJ1-5
CDR3 protein: CASSSGPTGTEYQPQHF
CDR3 DNA: TGTGCCAGCAGCTCGGGTCCGACCGGGACAGAGTATCAGCCCCAGCATTTT